The sequence of this TCR beta chain was determined in a study of blood T cell repertoires in COVID-19. The CDR3 contains 13 residues. Germline values: CDR1 MNHEY, CDR2 SVGAGI. V lost 6 bases, J lost 2 bases, and 10 bases lay in between. Assay: immunoSEQ multiplex PCR; the TCRdb copy retains only in-frame clones and omits some. The table has around 49,000 clones, around 92% seen once. This TCR was recovered from a human donor in a cohort sampled during active COVID-19. The specimen sequenced was peripheral blood. This chain connects TRBV6-5 to TRBJ2-5, with D unresolved. The CDR3 reads CASRNIIQETQYF. In DNA, the CDR3 is TGTGCCAGCAGAAACATAATACAAGAGACCCAGTACTTC.